The following is a T cell receptor (beta chain) sequence with its context. Its specificity is not known. This record comes from a study of long-term antiretroviral therapy in people with HIV. Researchers ran immunoSEQ v3.0 at survey level. Each sample had sequencing targeting roughly 40,000-55,000 T-cell genomes. Profiling relied on immunoSEQ multiplex PCR, and the TCRdb table lists in-frame clones only, not all of them. The sample includes 26,000 or so clones, over 90% of them seen just once. Study-level results: Comparison with controls showed narrower CDR3 length ranges in HIV repertoires.

CDR1 and CDR2 from the germline V gene are MNHNS and SASEGT. This CDR3 region has 17 residues. The J segment lost 6 bases and the V segment lost 0 bases, leaving 8 bases of the junction unmatched. The genes are TRBV6-1 and TRBJ1-6, with 7 positions matching TRBD1. Sequenced material: unsorted PBMCs, taken 6.2 years after starting antiretroviral therapy. The TCR sequence derives from a man in his forties with HIV. This chain's CDR3 is CASSEAPWGQSNSPLHF. The CDR3 region has the DNA TGTGCCAGCAGTGAAGCGCCGTGGGGACAGTCTAATTCACCCCTCCACTTT.